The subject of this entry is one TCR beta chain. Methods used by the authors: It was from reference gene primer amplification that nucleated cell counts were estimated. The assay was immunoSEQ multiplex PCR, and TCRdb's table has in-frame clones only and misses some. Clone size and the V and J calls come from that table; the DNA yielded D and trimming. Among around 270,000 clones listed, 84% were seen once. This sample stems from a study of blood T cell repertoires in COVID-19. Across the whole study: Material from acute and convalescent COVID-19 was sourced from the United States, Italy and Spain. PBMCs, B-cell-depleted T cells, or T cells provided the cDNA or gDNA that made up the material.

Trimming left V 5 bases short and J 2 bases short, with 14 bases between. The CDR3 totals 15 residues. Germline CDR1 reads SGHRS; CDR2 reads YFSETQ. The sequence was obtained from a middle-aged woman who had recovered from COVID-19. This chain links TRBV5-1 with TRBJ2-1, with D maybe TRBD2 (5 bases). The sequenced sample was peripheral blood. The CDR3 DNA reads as TGCGCCAGCAGTCTTACCGCGGGCCCCTACAATGAGCAGTTCTTC. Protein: CASSLTAGPYNEQFF.